This TCR beta chain was obtained from a study of T cell responses to AZD1222 COVID-19 vaccine. General study findings and limits: Across spike, vaccine-associated CD4 TCRs were found, dominant at 160-218 and 743-854. Clonal diversity may have been underestimated in mostly white British donors.

Generated by immunoSEQ multiplex PCR, the TCRdb table keeps only in-frame clones and is missing some. This sample has approximately 96,000 clones; around nine tenths occur once, and the top ten carry around a tenth. This clone occurred once. Its antigen is not known. With V trimmed by 5 bases and J by 9 bases, 16 bases remained unmatched. The CDR3 covers 16 residues. Germline V CDR1 and CDR2: SGHVS, FNYEAQ. The chain couples TRBV7-6 to TRBJ1-5; 7 nucleotides align to TRBD1. This receptor was taken from an adult who received the AZD1222 COVID-19 vaccine. Here the sequenced sample was peripheral blood, taken 28 days after the second AZD1222 dose. Written as DNA, the CDR3 is TGTGCCAGCAGCCCTAACAGGGGATGGGGAAGTGGGCCCCAGCATTTT. Translated, it gives CASSPNRGWGSGPQHF.